This T cell receptor (beta chain) was recorded in a study of T cells in Graves' hyperthyroidism and ophthalmopathy. With 3 bases removed from V and 0 bases from J, the gap between germline ends came to 13 bases. Germline V gives CDR1 SQVTM, CDR2 ANQGSEA. The CDR3 contains 15 residues. Study-wide points: Blood samples included most of the expanded thyroid clonotypes exceeding 0.001. Ophthalmopathy stood apart from stable hyperthyroidism in a 13 V-J model.

Lactation, pregnancy, other autoimmune disease or uncontrolled infection excluded patients. Before ophthalmopathy appeared, progressors gave blood at initial hyperthyroidism diagnosis. Researchers amplified the TCR beta CDR3 regions from RNA transcripts. When the TCR CDR3 underwent first-round RT-PCR, the HTBI primer set was used. TCRdb used MiXCR to reprocess the multiplex PCR reads, holding one entry per CDR3 protein. This table has fewer than 450,000 distinct CDR3 sequences, roughly 17% appearing once. This clonotype showed up many times. Its antigen remains unknown. V and J are TRBV29-1 and TRBJ2-3, with D uncertain. Sequenced material: blood. The receptor was derived from a woman aged 25-40 years with Graves' hyperthyroidism that later progressed to Graves' ophthalmopathy. Here the CDR3 reads CSVDAFDISTDTQYF. The CDR3 nucleotides read TGCAGCGTTGATGCTTTCGACATTAGCACAGATACGCAGTATTTT.